In its sample, the clone carrying this T cell receptor (beta chain) was seen once. Produced via immunoSEQ multiplex PCR; TCRdb's table is partial and in-frame only. The sample yields about 75,000 clones, approximately 90% seen once. Per germline, CDR1 SEHNR and CDR2 FQNEAQ (reference sequence). This CDR3 spans 14 amino acids. The ends were cut back, 3 bases at V and 3 bases at J, with 11 bases in the middle. The data stem from a study of blood T cell repertoires in COVID-19. About the study: Italy, Spain and the United States were the sources of the convalescent and acute COVID-19 samples.

This TCR derives from a woman aged 50 to 60 with acute or convalescent COVID-19. Specimen: peripheral blood. The chain employs TRBV7-9 and TRBJ1-1, with D uncertain. The CDR3 protein is CASSFMIVDTEAFF. CDR3 nucleotide sequence: TGTGCCAGCAGCTTTATGATAGTGGACACTGAAGCTTTCTTT. The variable domain in full, with the rest retrieved from reference TRBV7-9 and TRBJ1-1, is DTGVSQNPRHKITKRGQNVTFRCDPISEHNRLYWYRQTLGQGPEFLTYFQNEAQLEKSRLLSDRFSAERPKGSFSTLEIQRTEQGDSAMYLCASSFMIVDTEAFFGQGTRLTVV.